One sample yielded the 5 T cell receptor beta chains listed below, sequenced in a study of blood T cells in healthy people across ages. A second about 6 to 11 cycle PCR used barcoded and J-beta primers. TCRdb recomputed calls from the 5' RACE reads with MiXCR, one row per CDR3 protein. The data hold hundreds of thousands of distinct CDR3 sequences, with around 50% observed a single time. The specimen sequenced was blood. Receptors were obtained from a man in his forties or fifties in good health.

The chain joins TRBV14 to TRBJ2-4; D remains unclear. The CDR3 totals 13 residues. The germline V gene has CDR1 SGHDN and CDR2 FVKESK. Trimming pared 5 bases from V and 13 bases from J, leaving 18 bases between. The CDR3 DNA reads as TGTGCCAGCAGCTTATCCGGGCCCTTGGAGCAGTACTTC. As protein: CASSLSGPLEQYF.

The J gene is TRBJ1-2, the V gene TRBV28; D is perhaps TRBD1 (5 bases). This CDR3 comprises 15 residues. The V end lost 2 bases, the J end lost 8 bases, and 18 bases lay between the germline ends. Per germline, CDR1 MDHEN and CDR2 SYDVKM. The CDR3 nucleotides are TGTGCCAGCAGTTTACCCTCGGGACTATTTGGGGGCTACACCTTC. It yields the protein CASSLPSGLFGGYTF.

This clonotype occurred once. The J gene is TRBJ2-1, the V gene TRBV6-6; D unresolved. The J call may be faulty, since TRBJ2-7 better matches the DNA end. This CDR3 has 17 residues. Germline CDR1 reads MNHNY; CDR2 reads SVGAGI (reference sequence). CDR3 residues: CASSYSGASRAYNEQYF. The CDR3 nucleotides read TGTGCCAGCAGTTACTCGGGTGCCAGCAGAGCCTACAATGAGCAGTACTTC.

This clonotype was seen at least ten times. V gene TRBV20-1 combines with J gene TRBJ2-3; D possibly corresponds to TRBD2 (5 bases). Per germline, CDR1 DFQATT and CDR2 SNEGSKA (reference sequence). The CDR3 spans 16 residues. V was cut by 5 bases and J by 0 bases, with 18 bases left in between. CDR3 amino acids: CSAALTGIFSTDTQYF. DNA for the CDR3: TGCAGTGCTGCCCTGACGGGGATCTTTAGCACAGATACGCAGTATTTT.

The sample holds a few counts of this clonotype. The V and J genes are TRBV12-5 and TRBJ2-5, with 9 bases matching TRBD1. V was pared by 1 base and J by 11 bases, with 20 bases of the junction left unmatched. Germline V CDR1 and CDR2: LGHNT, FRNRAP. The CDR3 contains 18 residues. CDR3 in amino acids: CASGLDPIWDRAAYEQYF. The CDR3 nucleotides are TGTGCTAGTGGTTTGGACCCTATATGGGACAGGGCGGCCTATGAGCAGTACTTC.